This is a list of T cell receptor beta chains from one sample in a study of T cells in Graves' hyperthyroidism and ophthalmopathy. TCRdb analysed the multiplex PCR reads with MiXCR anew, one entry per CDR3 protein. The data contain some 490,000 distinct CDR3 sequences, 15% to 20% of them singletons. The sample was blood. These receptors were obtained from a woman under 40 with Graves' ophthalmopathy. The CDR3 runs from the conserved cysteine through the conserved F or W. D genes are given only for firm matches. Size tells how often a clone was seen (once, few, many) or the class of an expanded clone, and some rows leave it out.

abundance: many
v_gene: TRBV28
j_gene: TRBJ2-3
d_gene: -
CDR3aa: CASSPPASGTDTQYF
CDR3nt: TGTGCCAGCAGTCCCCCGGCTAGCGGCACAGATACGCAGTATTTT

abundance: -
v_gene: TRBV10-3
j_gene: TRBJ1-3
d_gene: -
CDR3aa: CAISDWAESGNTIYF
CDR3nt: TGTGCCATCAGTGACTGGGCCGAATCTGGAAACACCATATATTTT

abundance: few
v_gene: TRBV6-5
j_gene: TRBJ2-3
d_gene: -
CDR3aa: CASSYEGGGTDTQYF
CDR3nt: TGTGCCAGCAGTTACGAGGGGGGAGGCACAGATACGCAGTATTTT

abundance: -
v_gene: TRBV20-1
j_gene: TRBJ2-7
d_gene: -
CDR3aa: CSARDWRGSFEQYF
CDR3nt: TGCAGTGCTAGAGATTGGCGGGGTTCTTTCGAGCAGTACTTC

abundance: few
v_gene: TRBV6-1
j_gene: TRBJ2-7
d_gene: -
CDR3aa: CASSPGAAYEQYF
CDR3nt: TGTGCCAGCAGCCCCGGGGCCGCCTACGAGCAGTACTTC

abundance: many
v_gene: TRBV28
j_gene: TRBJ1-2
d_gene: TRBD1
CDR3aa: CASSPDRIYGYTF
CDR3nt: TGTGCCAGCAGCCCGGACAGGATTTATGGCTACACCTTC

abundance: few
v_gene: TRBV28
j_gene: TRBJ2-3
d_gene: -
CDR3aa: CASKTAPPDTQYF
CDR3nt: TGTGCCAGCAAGACCGCCCCCCCAGATACGCAGTATTTT

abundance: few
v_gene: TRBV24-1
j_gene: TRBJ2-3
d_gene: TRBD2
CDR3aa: CATSDPLAGVTRNTDTQYF
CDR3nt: TGTGCCACCAGTGATCCACTAGCGGGAGTGACAAGAAACACAGATACGCAGTATTTT

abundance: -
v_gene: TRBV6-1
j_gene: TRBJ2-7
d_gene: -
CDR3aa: CASSSAMDLYEQYF
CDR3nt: TGTGCCAGTTCTTCGGCGATGGACCTCTACGAGCAGTACTTC

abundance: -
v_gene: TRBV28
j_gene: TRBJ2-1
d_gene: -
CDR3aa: CASSASPKVPFF
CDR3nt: TGTGCCAGCAGTGCCTCCCCGAAGGTACCGTTCTTC

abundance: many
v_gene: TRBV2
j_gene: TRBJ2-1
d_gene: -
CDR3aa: CASSEYNEQFF
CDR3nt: TGTGCCAGCAGTGAATATAATGAGCAGTTCTTC

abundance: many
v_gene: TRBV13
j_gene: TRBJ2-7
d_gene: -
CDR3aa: CASSYRGYEQYF
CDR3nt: TGTGCCAGCAGCTACCGTGGGTACGAGCAGTACTTC

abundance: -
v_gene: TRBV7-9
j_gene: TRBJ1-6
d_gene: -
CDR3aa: CASSLVSNNSPLHF
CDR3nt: TGTGCCAGCAGCTTAGTTAGTAATAATTCACCCCTCCACTTT

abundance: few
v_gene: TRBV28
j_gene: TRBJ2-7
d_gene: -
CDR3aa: CASRVRDTSYEQYF
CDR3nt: TGTGCCAGCAGAGTACGTGACACGTCCTACGAGCAGTACTTC

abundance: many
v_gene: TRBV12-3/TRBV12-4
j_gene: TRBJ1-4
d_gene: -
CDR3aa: CASSFQGSGRSEELFF
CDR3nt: TGTGCCAGCAGTTTTCAGGGAAGTGGTCGAAGTGAAGAACTGTTTTTT

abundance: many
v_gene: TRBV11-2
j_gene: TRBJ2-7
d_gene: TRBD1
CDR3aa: CASSFEGQGSSYEQYF
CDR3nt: TGTGCCAGCAGCTTTGAGGGACAGGGGAGCTCCTACGAGCAGTACTTC

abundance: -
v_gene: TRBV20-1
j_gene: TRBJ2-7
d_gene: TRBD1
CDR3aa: CSAREGWTGKGEQYF
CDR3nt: TGCAGTGCTAGAGAGGGATGGACAGGGAAGGGCGAGCAGTACTTC

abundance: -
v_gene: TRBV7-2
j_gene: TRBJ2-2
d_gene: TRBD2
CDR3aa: CASSLVRTSGSLGELFF
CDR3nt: TGTGCCAGCAGCTTAGTACGTACTAGCGGGAGTCTCGGGGAGCTGTTTTTT

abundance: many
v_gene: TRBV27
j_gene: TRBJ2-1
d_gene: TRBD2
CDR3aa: CASRGRLAHEQFF
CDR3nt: TGTGCCAGCAGGGGGAGACTAGCCCATGAGCAGTTCTTC

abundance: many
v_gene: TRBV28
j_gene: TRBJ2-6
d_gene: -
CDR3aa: CASSLEEGHGANVLTF
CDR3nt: TGTGCCAGCAGTTTAGAAGAGGGGCATGGGGCCAACGTCCTGACTTTC

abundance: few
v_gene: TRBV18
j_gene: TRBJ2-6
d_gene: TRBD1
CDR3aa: CASAIQGTSSGANVLTF
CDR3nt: TGTGCCAGCGCAATACAGGGGACCTCCTCTGGGGCCAACGTCCTGACTTTC

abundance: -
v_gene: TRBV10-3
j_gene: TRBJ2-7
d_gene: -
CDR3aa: CAISEQPKYEQYF
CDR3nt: TGTGCCATCAGTGAGCAACCCAAGTACGAGCAGTACTTC

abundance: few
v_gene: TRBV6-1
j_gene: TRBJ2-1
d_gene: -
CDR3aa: CASSKLGHMYNEQFF
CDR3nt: TGTGCCAGCAGTAAGCTCGGACACATGTACAATGAGCAGTTCTTC

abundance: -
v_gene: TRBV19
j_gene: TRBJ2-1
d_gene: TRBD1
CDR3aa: CASSGTGLYEQFF
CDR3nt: TGTGCCAGTTCCGGGACAGGGTTGTATGAGCAGTTCTTC

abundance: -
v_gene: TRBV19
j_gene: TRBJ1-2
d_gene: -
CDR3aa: CAAQGRGYGYTF
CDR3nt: TGTGCCGCGCAGGGCAGGGGCTATGGCTACACCTTC

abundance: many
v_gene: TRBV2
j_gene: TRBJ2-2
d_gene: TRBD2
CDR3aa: CASRLAGIGELFF
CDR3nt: TGTGCCAGCCGACTAGCGGGGATCGGGGAGCTGTTTTTT

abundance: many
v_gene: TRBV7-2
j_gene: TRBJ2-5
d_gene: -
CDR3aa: CASSLVSSETQYF
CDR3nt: TGTGCCAGCAGCTTGGTCAGTTCTGAGACCCAGTACTTC

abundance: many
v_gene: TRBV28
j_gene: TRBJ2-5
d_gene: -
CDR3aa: CASSFAVGWTDQETQYF
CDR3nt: TGTGCCAGCAGTTTTGCGGTTGGTTGGACAGACCAAGAGACCCAGTACTTC

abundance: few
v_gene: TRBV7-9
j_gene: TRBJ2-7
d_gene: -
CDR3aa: CASSLEVVGFYEQYF
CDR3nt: TGTGCCAGCAGCTTAGAAGTTGTGGGTTTCTACGAGCAGTACTTC

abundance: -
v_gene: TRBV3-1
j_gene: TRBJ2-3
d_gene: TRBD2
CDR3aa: CASSHTSGPRDTQYF
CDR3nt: TGTGCCAGCAGCCACACTAGCGGCCCAAGAGATACCCAGTATTTT

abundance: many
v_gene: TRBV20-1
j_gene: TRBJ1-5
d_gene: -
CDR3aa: CSANLSPSQGSQPQHF
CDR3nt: TGCAGTGCTAACCTCTCCCCTAGCCAGGGCAGTCAGCCCCAGCATTTT

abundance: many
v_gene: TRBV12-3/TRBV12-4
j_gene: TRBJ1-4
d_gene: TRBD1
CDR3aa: CASSRTGGNEKLFF
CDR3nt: TGTGCCAGCAGTCGGACAGGGGGTAATGAAAAACTGTTTTTT

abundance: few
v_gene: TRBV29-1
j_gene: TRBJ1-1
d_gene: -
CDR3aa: CSVRWGGSEAFF
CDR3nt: TGCAGCGTTCGGTGGGGTGGCTCTGAAGCTTTCTTT

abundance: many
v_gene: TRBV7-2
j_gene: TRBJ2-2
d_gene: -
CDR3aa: CASSLVELAGELFF
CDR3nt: TGTGCCAGCAGCTTAGTAGAACTAGCCGGGGAGCTGTTTTTT

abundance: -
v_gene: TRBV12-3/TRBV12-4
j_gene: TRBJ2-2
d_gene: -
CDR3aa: CASSVARVAGELFF
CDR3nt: TGTGCCAGCAGTGTCGCTAGGGTTGCCGGGGAGCTGTTTTTT

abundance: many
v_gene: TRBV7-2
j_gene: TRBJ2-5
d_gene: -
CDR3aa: CASSFQDPETQYF
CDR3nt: TGTGCCAGCAGCTTCCAGGACCCAGAGACCCAGTACTTC

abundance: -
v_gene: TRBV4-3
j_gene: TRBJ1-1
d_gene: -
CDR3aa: CASSRRPGWTEAFF
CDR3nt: TGCGCCAGCAGCAGAAGACCCGGGTGGACTGAAGCTTTCTTT

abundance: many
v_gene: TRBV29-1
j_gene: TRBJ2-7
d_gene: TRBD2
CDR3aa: CSVERLAGGEQYF
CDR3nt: TGCAGCGTTGAACGGCTAGCGGGAGGCGAGCAGTACTTC

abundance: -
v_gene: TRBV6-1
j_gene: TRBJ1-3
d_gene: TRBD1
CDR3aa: CASSEPGQDSPASGNTIYF
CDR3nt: TGTGCCAGCAGCGAGCCGGGACAGGACTCTCCTGCCTCGGGAAACACCATATATTTT

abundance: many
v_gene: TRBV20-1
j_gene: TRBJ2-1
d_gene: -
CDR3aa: CSAFPFEDLGGEQFF
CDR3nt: TGCAGTGCTTTTCCCTTCGAGGACCTCGGGGGTGAGCAGTTCTTC

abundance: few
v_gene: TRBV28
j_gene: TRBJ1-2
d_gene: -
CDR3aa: CAITSGRHYGYTF
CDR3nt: TGTGCCATCACGTCGGGCAGGCACTATGGCTACACCTTC

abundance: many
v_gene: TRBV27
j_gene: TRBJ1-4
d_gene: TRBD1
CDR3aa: CASSLSGRGRGEKLFF
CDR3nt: TGTGCCAGCAGTTTATCCGGCAGGGGGCGCGGGGAAAAACTGTTTTTT

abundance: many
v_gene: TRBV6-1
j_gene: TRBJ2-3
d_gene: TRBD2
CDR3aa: CASLRLADTDTQYF
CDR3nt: TGTGCCAGCCTACGGCTAGCGGACACAGATACGCAGTATTTT

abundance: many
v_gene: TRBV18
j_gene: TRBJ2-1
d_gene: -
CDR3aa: CASSPIGEWHEQFF
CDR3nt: TGTGCCAGCTCACCAATCGGGGAATGGCATGAGCAGTTCTTC

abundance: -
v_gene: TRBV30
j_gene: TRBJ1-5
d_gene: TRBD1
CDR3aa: CAWADRGKVQPQHF
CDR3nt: TGTGCCTGGGCCGACAGGGGAAAGGTTCAGCCCCAGCATTTT

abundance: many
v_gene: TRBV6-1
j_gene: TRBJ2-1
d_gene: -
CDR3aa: CASTTEYNEQFF
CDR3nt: TGTGCCAGCACGACGGAGTACAATGAGCAGTTCTTC

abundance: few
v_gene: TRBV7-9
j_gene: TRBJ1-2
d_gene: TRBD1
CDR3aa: CASSLGNNRGWYTF
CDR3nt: TGTGCCAGCAGCTTGGGGAATAACAGGGGATGGTACACCTTC

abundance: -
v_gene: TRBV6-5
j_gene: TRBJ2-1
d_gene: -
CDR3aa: CASSYPSRVGEQFF
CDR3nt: TGTGCCAGCAGTTACCCCTCTAGAGTTGGTGAGCAGTTCTTC

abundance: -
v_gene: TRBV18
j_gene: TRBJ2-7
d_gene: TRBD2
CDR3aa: CASSPLSSGTRANSYEQYF
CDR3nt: TGTGCCAGCTCACCCCTCTCTAGCGGGACGCGTGCCAACTCCTACGAGCAGTACTTC